Listed below are T cell receptor beta chains from one sample, sequenced in a study of shared clonotypes between healthy human individuals. Some clones are missing from TCRdb's copy, which holds only in-frame ones; the method was immunoSEQ multiplex PCR. The sample records millions of clones, approximately 94% being singletons. Sequencing input: naive CD8+ T cells sorted from blood. Receptor source: a man aged 18 to 30 in good health. The CDR3 runs from the conserved cysteine through the conserved F or W. Fields, in order: J gene, clone size, V gene, D gene, CDR3 protein, CDR3 DNA. The D gene is left open where the match is weak. Not all rows give a size; the values are once, few, many and, for expanded clones, a class.

TRBJ1-1	-	TRBV27	TRBD1	CASSITGVGTEAFF	TGTGCCAGCAGCATCACAGGGGTAGGCACTGAAGCTTTCTTT
TRBJ2-7	-	TRBV10-3	-	CAISEGDNPF	TGTGCCATCAGTGAGGGGGACAACCCTTTC
TRBJ2-1	-	TRBV4-2	TRBD1	CASSQEPAGTENNEQFF	TGTGCCAGCAGCCAAGAGCCCGCCGGGACAGAGAACAATGAGCAGTTCTTC
TRBJ2-1	-	TRBV4-3	-	CASSRLTDYNEQFF	TGCGCCAGCAGCCGACTGACAGACTACAATGAGCAGTTCTTC
TRBJ1-1	-	TRBV5-1	TRBD1	CASSSSQGGTEAFF	TGCGCCAGCAGCTCCTCCCAGGGGGGAACTGAAGCTTTCTTT
TRBJ2-7	few	TRBV4-2	TRBD2	CASSNILAGEGEQYF	TGTGCCAGCAGCAATATCCTAGCGGGGGAAGGGGAGCAGTACTTC
TRBJ1-2	-	TRBV5-6	TRBD1	CASSEGQVLNYGYTF	TGTGCCAGCAGCGAGGGACAGGTTCTAAACTATGGCTACACCTTC
TRBJ2-7	-	TRBV10-2	-	CASSSGRTYEQYF	TGCGCCAGCAGCTCGGGACGAACCTACGAGCAGTACTTC
TRBJ1-2	-	TRBV6-1	-	CASSGGYGYTF	TGTGCCAGCAGTGGGGGCTATGGCTACACCTTC
TRBJ1-1	-	TRBV5-1	-	CASSLDEGWNEAFF	TGCGCCAGCAGCTTGGACGAGGGGTGGAATGAAGCTTTCTTT
TRBJ2-4	-	TRBV6-1	TRBD1	CASSEEGQEIKNIQYF	TGTGCCAGCAGTGAAGAGGGACAGGAAATCAAAAACATTCAGTACTTC
TRBJ2-7	-	TRBV27	TRBD2	CASSLSAGESSYEQYF	TGTGCCAGCAGTTTATCGGCGGGGGAAAGCTCCTACGAGCAGTACTTC
TRBJ2-7	-	TRBV5-1	-	CASSDSPLEQYF	TGCGCCAGCAGCGACAGCCCCCTCGAGCAGTACTTC
TRBJ2-1	-	TRBV2	-	CASTLSGEGYNEQFF	TGTGCCAGCACCCTAAGCGGAGAGGGCTACAATGAGCAGTTCTTC
TRBJ2-5	-	TRBV27	-	CASSWERIANCPQETQYF	TGTGCCAGCAGTTGGGAAAGAATCGCGAACTGCCCACAAGAGACCCAGTACTTC
TRBJ1-2	-	TRBV2	TRBD1	CASGGTGTLYGYTF	TGTGCCAGCGGAGGGACAGGGACTCTCTATGGCTACACCTTC
TRBJ1-4	-	TRBV6-4	-	CASRIGQKANEKLFF	TGTGCCAGCAGAATAGGGCAGAAGGCTAATGAAAAACTGTTTTTT
TRBJ2-7	-	TRBV7-9	TRBD2	CASSSGPSGYSSYEQYF	TGTGCCAGCAGCTCGGGGCCTAGCGGCTATAGCTCCTACGAGCAGTACTTC
TRBJ2-7	-	TRBV5-4	-	CASSSGLDVGEQYF	TGTGCCAGCAGCTCCGGTCTAGACGTCGGCGAGCAGTACTTC
TRBJ2-2	-	TRBV7-9	TRBD2	CASSPPGGGPTGELFF	TGTGCCAGCAGCCCGCCCGGCGGGGGGCCCACCGGGGAGCTGTTTTTT